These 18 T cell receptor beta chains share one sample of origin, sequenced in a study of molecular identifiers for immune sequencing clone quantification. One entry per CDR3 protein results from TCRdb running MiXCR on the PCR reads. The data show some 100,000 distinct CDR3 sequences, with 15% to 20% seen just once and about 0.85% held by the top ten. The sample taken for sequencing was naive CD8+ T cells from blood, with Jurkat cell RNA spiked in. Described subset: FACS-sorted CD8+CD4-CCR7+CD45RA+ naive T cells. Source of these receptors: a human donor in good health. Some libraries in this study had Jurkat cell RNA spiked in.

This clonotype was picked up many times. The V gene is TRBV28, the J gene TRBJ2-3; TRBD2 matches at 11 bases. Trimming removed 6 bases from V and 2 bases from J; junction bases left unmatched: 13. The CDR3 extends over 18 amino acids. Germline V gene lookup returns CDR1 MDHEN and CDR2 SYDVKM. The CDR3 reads CASSETGTSGFVTDTQYF. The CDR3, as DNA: TGTGCCAGCAGCGAAACCGGGACTAGCGGTTTCGTCACAGATACGCAGTATTTT.

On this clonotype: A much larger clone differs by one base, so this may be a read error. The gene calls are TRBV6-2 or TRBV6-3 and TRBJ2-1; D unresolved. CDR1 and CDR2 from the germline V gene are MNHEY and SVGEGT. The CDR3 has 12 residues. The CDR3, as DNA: TGTGCCAGCAGTTACGGCCAGAATGAGCAGTCCTTC. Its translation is CASSYGQNEQSF.

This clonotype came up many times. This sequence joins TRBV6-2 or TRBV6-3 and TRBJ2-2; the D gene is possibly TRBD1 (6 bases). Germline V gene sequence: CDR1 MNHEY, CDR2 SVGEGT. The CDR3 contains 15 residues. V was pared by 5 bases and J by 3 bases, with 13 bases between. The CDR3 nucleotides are TGTGCCAGCAGTAATGACAGGACAGACACCGGGGAGCTGTTTTTT. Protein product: CASSNDRTDTGELFF.

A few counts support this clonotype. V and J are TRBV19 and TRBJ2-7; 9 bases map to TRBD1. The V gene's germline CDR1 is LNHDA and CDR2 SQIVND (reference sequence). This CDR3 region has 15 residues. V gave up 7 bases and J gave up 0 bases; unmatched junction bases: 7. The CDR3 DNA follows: TGTGCCAGTAATCCGGGACAGGGAATCTCCTACGAGCAGTACTTC. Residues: CASNPGQGISYEQYF.

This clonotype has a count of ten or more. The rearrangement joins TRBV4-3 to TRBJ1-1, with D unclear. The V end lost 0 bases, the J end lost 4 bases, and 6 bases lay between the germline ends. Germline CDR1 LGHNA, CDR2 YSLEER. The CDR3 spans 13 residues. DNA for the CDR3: TGCGCCAGCAGCCAAGATGTGGGCACTGAAGCTTTCTTT. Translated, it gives CASSQDVGTEAFF.

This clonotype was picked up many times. For the CDR3, the DNA is TGTGCCAGCAGCAAAGCGCGCACAGGGTTCCATCAGCCCCAGCATTTT. This gives the protein CASSKARTGFHQPQHF. J is TRBJ1-5 and V is TRBV21-1; the table names TRBD1, a call not compared with the DNA. TRBV21-1 is a pseudogene locus. The CDR3 extends over 16 amino acids.

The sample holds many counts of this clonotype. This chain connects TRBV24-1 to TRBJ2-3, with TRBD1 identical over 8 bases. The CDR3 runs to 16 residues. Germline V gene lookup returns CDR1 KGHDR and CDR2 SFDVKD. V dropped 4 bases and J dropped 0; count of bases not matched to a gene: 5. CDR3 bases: TGTGCCACCAGTGACGGGACAGGTACTAGCACAGATACGCAGTATTTT. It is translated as CATSDGTGTSTDTQYF.

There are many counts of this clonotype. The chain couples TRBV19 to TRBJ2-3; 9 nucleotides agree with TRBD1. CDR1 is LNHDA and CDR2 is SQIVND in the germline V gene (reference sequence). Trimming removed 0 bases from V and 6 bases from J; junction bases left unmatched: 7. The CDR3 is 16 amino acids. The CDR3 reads CASSIDEQGAQDTQYF. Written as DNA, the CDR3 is TGTGCCAGTAGTATAGATGAACAGGGGGCGCAGGATACGCAGTATTTT. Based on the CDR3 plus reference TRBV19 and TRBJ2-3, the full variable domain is DGGITQSPKYLFRKEGQNVTLSCEQNLNHDAMYWYRQDPGQGLRLIYYSQIVNDFQKGDIAEGYSVSREKKESFPLTVTSAQKNPTAFYLCASSIDEQGAQDTQYFGPGTRLTVL.

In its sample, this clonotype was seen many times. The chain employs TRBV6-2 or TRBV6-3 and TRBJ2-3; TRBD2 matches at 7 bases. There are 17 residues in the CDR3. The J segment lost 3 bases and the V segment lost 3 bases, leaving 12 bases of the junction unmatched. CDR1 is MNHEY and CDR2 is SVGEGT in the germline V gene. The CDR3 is CASSYIIAGLGTDTQYF. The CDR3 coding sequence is TGTGCCAGCAGTTATATTATAGCGGGCCTTGGGACAGATACGCAGTATTTT.

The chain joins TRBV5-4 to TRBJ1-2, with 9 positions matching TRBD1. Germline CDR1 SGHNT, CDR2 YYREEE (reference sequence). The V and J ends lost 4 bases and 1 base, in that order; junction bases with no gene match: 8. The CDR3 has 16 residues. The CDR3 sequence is CASSNEQGALNYGYTF. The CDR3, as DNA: TGTGCCAGCAGCAACGAACAGGGGGCTCTTAACTATGGCTACACCTTC. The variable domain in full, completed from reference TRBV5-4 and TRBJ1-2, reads ETGVTQSPTHLIKTRGQQVTLRCSSQSGHNTVSWYQQALGQGPQFIFQYYREEENGRGNFPPRFSGLQFPNYSSELNVNALELDDSALYLCASSNEQGALNYGYTFGSGTRLTVV.

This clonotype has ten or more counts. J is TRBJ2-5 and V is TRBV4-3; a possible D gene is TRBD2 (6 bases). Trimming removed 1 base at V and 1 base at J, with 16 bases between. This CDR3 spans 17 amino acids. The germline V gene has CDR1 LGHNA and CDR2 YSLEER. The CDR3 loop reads CASSQGFAGPSQETQYF. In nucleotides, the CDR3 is TGCGCCAGCAGCCAAGGTTTTGCGGGGCCCTCCCAAGAGACCCAGTACTTC.

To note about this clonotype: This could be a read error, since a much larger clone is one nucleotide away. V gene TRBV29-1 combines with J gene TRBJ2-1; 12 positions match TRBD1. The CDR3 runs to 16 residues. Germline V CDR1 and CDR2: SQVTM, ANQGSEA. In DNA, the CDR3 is TGCGGCGTTGCCCCCGGGACAGGGGGCCTCTACAATGAGCAGTTCTTC. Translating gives CGVAPGTGGLYNEQFF.

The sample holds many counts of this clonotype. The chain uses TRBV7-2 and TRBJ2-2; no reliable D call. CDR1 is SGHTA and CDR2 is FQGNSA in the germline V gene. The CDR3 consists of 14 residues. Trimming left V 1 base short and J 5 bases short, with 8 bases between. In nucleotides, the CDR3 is TGTGCCAGCAGCTTAGTCCCCTCGACCGGGGAGCTGTTTTTT. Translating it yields CASSLVPSTGELFF.

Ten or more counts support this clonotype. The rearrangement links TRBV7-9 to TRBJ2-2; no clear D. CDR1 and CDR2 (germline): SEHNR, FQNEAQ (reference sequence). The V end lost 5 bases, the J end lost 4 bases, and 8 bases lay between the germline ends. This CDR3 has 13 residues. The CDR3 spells CASSQTSTGELFF. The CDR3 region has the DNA TGTGCCAGCAGCCAGACCTCCACCGGGGAGCTGTTTTTT.

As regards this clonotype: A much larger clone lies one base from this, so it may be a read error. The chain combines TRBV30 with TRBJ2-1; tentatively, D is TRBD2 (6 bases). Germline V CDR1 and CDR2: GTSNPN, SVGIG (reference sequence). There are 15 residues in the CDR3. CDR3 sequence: CARSVLAGRYNEQFF. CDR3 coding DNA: TGTGCCCGGAGTGTACTTGCGGGGAGATACAATGAGCAGTTCTTC.

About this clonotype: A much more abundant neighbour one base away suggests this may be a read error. The CDR3 DNA sequence: TGTGCCAGCAGTTTTTACAGGGGACCGTCCTACGAGCAGTACTTC. It codes for CASSFYRGPSYEQYF. The J gene is TRBJ2-7, the V gene TRBV27; 7 bases line up with TRBD1. J was trimmed by 1 base and V by 3 bases; bases with no gene match: 6. CDR1 MNHEY and CDR2 SMNVEV come from the germline V gene (reference sequence). This CDR3 contains 15 residues.

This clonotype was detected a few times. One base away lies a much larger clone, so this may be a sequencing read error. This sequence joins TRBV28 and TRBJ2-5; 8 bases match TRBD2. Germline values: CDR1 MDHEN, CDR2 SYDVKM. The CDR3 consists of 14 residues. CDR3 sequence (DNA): TGTGCCGGCAGACCGCGGGGGGAGTTTGGGACCCAGTACTTC. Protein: CAGRPRGEFGTQYF.

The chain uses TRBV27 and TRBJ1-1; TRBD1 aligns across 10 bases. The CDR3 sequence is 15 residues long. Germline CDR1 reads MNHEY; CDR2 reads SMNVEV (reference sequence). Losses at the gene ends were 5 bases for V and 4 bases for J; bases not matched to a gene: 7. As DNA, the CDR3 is TGTGCCAGCAGTGGCGACAGGGGGCAGGGCACTGAAGCTTTCTTT. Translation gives CASSGDRGQGTEAFF.